This note documents a single TCR beta chain sequence. The data stem from a study of blood T cell repertoires in COVID-19. Study overall: Samples representing acute and convalescent COVID-19 were sourced from the United States, Italy and Spain. Nucleic acid was either cDNA or gDNA, and it came from T cells, B-cell-depleted T cells, or PBMCs.

The V end was cut by 2 bases, the J end by 5 bases, with 17 bases between. The CDR3 has 16 amino acids. Germline V CDR1 and CDR2: LNHDA, SQIVND (reference sequence). TCRdb's table, derived via immunoSEQ multiplex PCR, lists solely in-frame clones and lacks some. The table records 140,000 to 150,000 clones, about 84% of them present only once. The chain uses TRBV19 and TRBJ2-3, with D possibly being TRBD2 (7 bases). The receptor was isolated from a woman between 45 and 65 years old with acute or convalescent COVID-19. The sample consisted of peripheral blood. CDR3 DNA: TGTGCCAGTAGTATAATAGGGGGGGGGCGCGGAGATACGCAGTATTTT. Translated: CASSIIGGGRGDTQYF.